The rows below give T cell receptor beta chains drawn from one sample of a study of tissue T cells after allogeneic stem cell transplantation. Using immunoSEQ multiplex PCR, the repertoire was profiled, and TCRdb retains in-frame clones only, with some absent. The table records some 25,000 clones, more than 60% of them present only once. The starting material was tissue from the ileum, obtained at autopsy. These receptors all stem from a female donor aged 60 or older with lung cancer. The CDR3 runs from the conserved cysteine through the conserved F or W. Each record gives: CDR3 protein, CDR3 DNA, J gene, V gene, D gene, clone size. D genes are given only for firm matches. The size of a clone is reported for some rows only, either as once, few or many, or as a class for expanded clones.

CDR3aa: CASRSSRTGNYGYTF; CDR3nt: TGTGCCAGCAGGTCCTCCAGGACAGGGAACTATGGCTACACCTTC; j_gene: TRBJ1-2; v_gene: TRBV6-5; d_gene: TRBD1; abundance: .
CDR3aa: CASSLLPPGASGRLSTDTQYF; CDR3nt: TGTGCCAGCAGCTTATTACCCCCAGGGGCTAGCGGGAGGCTAAGCACAGATACGCAGTATTTT; j_gene: TRBJ2-3; v_gene: TRBV7-3; d_gene: TRBD2; abundance: .
CDR3aa: CASGQGLSNQPQHF; CDR3nt: TGTGCCAGCGGTCAGGGGCTTAGCAATCAGCCCCAGCATTTT; j_gene: TRBJ1-5; v_gene: TRBV2; d_gene: .; abundance: medium-sized
CDR3aa: CASKSTLKVKQGADTQYF; CDR3nt: TGTGCCAGCAAATCAACTCTCAAGGTTAAACAGGGTGCAGATACGCAGTATTTT; j_gene: TRBJ2-3; v_gene: TRBV21-1; d_gene: .; abundance: once
CDR3aa: CASSLDASGGVRELFF; CDR3nt: TGTGCCAGCAGCTTAGATGCTAGCGGGGGGGTACGGGAGCTGTTTTTT; j_gene: TRBJ2-2; v_gene: TRBV11-2; d_gene: TRBD2; abundance: .
CDR3aa: CASSQAYGQGTNTEAFF; CDR3nt: TGTGCCAGCAGCCAAGCCTACGGACAGGGGACGAACACTGAAGCTTTCTTT; j_gene: TRBJ1-1; v_gene: TRBV4-2; d_gene: TRBD1; abundance: .
CDR3aa: CASSFSWGSQPQHF; CDR3nt: TGTGCCAGCAGCTTCTCTTGGGGTAGTCAGCCCCAGCATTTT; j_gene: TRBJ1-5; v_gene: TRBV7-9; d_gene: .; abundance: .
CDR3aa: CASSQDPVRGSNSPLHF; CDR3nt: TGTGCCAGCAGCCAAGATCCAGTGCGGGGATCTAATTCACCCCTCCACTTT; j_gene: TRBJ1-6; v_gene: TRBV4-2; d_gene: .; abundance: few
CDR3aa: CASSPGTGTLNTEAFF; CDR3nt: TGTGCCAGCAGCCCTGGGACAGGGACCTTAAACACTGAAGCTTTCTTT; j_gene: TRBJ1-1; v_gene: TRBV5-6; d_gene: TRBD1; abundance: .
CDR3aa: CASRDQFSGANVLTF; CDR3nt: TGTGCCAGCAGAGACCAATTCTCTGGGGCCAACGTCCTGACTTTC; j_gene: TRBJ2-6; v_gene: TRBV2; d_gene: .; abundance: .
CDR3aa: CASSLSGRNNQPQHF; CDR3nt: TGTGCCAGCAGCTTATCCGGCCGGAATAATCAGCCCCAGCATTTT; j_gene: TRBJ1-5; v_gene: TRBV7-2; d_gene: .; abundance: few
CDR3aa: CASSTRTSGYPYEQYF; CDR3nt: TGCGCCAGCAGCACCCGGACTAGCGGATACCCCTACGAGCAGTACTTC; j_gene: TRBJ2-7; v_gene: TRBV5-1; d_gene: TRBD2; abundance: .
CDR3aa: CASSPWTGEGTDTQYF; CDR3nt: TGTGCCAGCAGCCCTTGGACAGGGGAGGGCACAGATACGCAGTATTTT; j_gene: TRBJ2-3; v_gene: TRBV3-1/TRBV3-2; d_gene: TRBD1; abundance: .
CDR3aa: CASSSRLGETQYF; CDR3nt: TGTGCCAGCAGCTCCAGACTGGGAGAGACCCAGTACTTC; j_gene: TRBJ2-5; v_gene: TRBV6-5; d_gene: .; abundance: .
CDR3aa: CASSGRGNTIYF; CDR3nt: TGTGCCAGTAGTGGTCGAGGAAACACCATATATTTT; j_gene: TRBJ1-3; v_gene: TRBV19; d_gene: .; abundance: few
CDR3aa: CASSYSSLSGGQPQHF; CDR3nt: TGTGCCAGCAGTTACTCGTCCCTCAGTGGAGGTCAGCCCCAGCATTTT; j_gene: TRBJ1-5; v_gene: TRBV6-6; d_gene: .; abundance: .
CDR3aa: CASSGGRQANYGYTF; CDR3nt: TGCGCCAGCAGCGGGGGACGGCAGGCTAACTATGGCTACACCTTC; j_gene: TRBJ1-2; v_gene: TRBV5-1; d_gene: .; abundance: .
CDR3aa: CASKTLTDYGYTF; CDR3nt: TGTGCCAGTAAGACCTTGACGGACTATGGCTACACCTTC; j_gene: TRBJ1-2; v_gene: TRBV19; d_gene: .; abundance: .
CDR3aa: CASSYYKRGQGANYEQYF; CDR3nt: TGTGCCAGCAGCTACTATAAACGAGGACAGGGGGCCAACTACGAGCAGTACTTC; j_gene: TRBJ2-7; v_gene: TRBV13; d_gene: TRBD1; abundance: .
CDR3aa: CASSPGAGGSQYF; CDR3nt: TGTGCCAGCAGCCCAGGGGCGGGAGGGTCGCAGTACTTC; j_gene: TRBJ2-7; v_gene: TRBV7-8; d_gene: TRBD2; abundance: .
CDR3aa: CASSQSNEKLFF; CDR3nt: TGTGCCAGTAGTCAGTCTAATGAAAAACTGTTTTTT; j_gene: TRBJ1-4; v_gene: TRBV19; d_gene: .; abundance: medium-sized
CDR3aa: CASSPLPSYEQYF; CDR3nt: TGTGCCAGCTCACCACTTCCCTCCTACGAGCAGTACTTC; j_gene: TRBJ2-7; v_gene: TRBV18; d_gene: .; abundance: .
CDR3aa: CASSLKVSSYEQYF; CDR3nt: TGTGCCAGCAGTTTAAAGGTTAGCTCCTACGAGCAGTACTTC; j_gene: TRBJ2-7; v_gene: TRBV27; d_gene: .; abundance: .
CDR3aa: CASSPTSGGTSFDTQYF; CDR3nt: TGTGCCAGCAGCCCAACTAGCGGGGGCACATCATTTGATACGCAGTATTTT; j_gene: TRBJ2-3; v_gene: TRBV9; d_gene: TRBD2; abundance: medium-sized
CDR3aa: CSVVQGDGELFF; CDR3nt: TGCAGCGTTGTGCAGGGCGACGGGGAGCTGTTTTTT; j_gene: TRBJ2-2; v_gene: TRBV29-1; d_gene: .; abundance: .
CDR3aa: CASSRTYEQYF; CDR3nt: TGTGCCAGCAGCCGGACCTACGAGCAGTACTTC; j_gene: TRBJ2-7; v_gene: TRBV5-5; d_gene: .; abundance: few
CDR3aa: CASKTGDQPQHF; CDR3nt: TGTGCCAGTAAAACAGGGGATCAGCCCCAGCATTTT; j_gene: TRBJ1-5; v_gene: TRBV19; d_gene: TRBD1; abundance: .
CDR3aa: CASTHGGGLNGYTF; CDR3nt: TGTGCCAGCACCCACGGGGGGGGCTTGAATGGCTACACCTTC; j_gene: TRBJ1-2; v_gene: TRBV7-2; d_gene: .; abundance: .
CDR3aa: CASSQDFNSGFSGNTIYF; CDR3nt: TGCGCCAGCAGCCAAGACTTCAACAGCGGATTCTCTGGAAACACCATATATTTT; j_gene: TRBJ1-3; v_gene: TRBV4-1; d_gene: .; abundance: .
CDR3aa: CAWSGRGQVKNIQYF; CDR3nt: TGTGCCTGGAGTGGGAGGGGGCAAGTCAAAAACATTCAGTACTTC; j_gene: TRBJ2-4; v_gene: TRBV30; d_gene: .; abundance: .
CDR3aa: CSVNTLVHEQFF; CDR3nt: TGCAGCGTGAACACCCTAGTTCATGAGCAGTTCTTC; j_gene: TRBJ2-1; v_gene: TRBV29-1; d_gene: .; abundance: .
CDR3aa: CASSPRTSGGAFNEQFF; CDR3nt: TGTGCCAGCTCACCTCGGACTAGCGGGGGGGCCTTTAATGAGCAGTTCTTC; j_gene: TRBJ2-1; v_gene: TRBV18; d_gene: TRBD2; abundance: few
CDR3aa: CASSQDAVSSGPGELFF; CDR3nt: TGTGCCAGCAGCCAAGATGCTGTGAGCAGTGGGCCCGGGGAGCTGTTTTTT; j_gene: TRBJ2-2; v_gene: TRBV4-2; d_gene: .; abundance: .
CDR3aa: CSASNVGPKQPQHF; CDR3nt: TGCAGTGCTAGTAATGTGGGGCCAAAGCAGCCCCAGCATTTT; j_gene: TRBJ1-5; v_gene: TRBV20-1; d_gene: .; abundance: medium-sized
CDR3aa: CASSEALGRSGSEQFF; CDR3nt: TGTGCCAGCAGTGAAGCGCTGGGGAGGTCGGGTAGTGAGCAGTTCTTC; j_gene: TRBJ2-1; v_gene: TRBV2; d_gene: .; abundance: .
CDR3aa: CASSSDGNSPLHF; CDR3nt: TGTGCCAGCAGCTCGGACGGAAATTCACCCCTCCACTTT; j_gene: TRBJ1-6; v_gene: TRBV7-9; d_gene: .; abundance: .
CDR3aa: CASSHSAGNQPQHF; CDR3nt: TGTGCCAGCAGCCATTCGGCGGGCAATCAGCCCCAGCATTTT; j_gene: TRBJ1-5; v_gene: TRBV3-1/TRBV3-2; d_gene: .; abundance: .
CDR3aa: CASSSRDFSYNEQFF; CDR3nt: TGTGCCAGCAGTTCCCGGGACTTCTCCTACAATGAGCAGTTCTTC; j_gene: TRBJ2-1; v_gene: TRBV27; d_gene: .; abundance: .
CDR3aa: CASSLRGGDEQYF; CDR3nt: TGTGCCAGCAGCTTAAGGGGAGGAGATGAGCAGTACTTC; j_gene: TRBJ2-7; v_gene: TRBV7-3; d_gene: .; abundance: .
CDR3aa: CASSQGINTEAFF; CDR3nt: TGTGCCAGCAGCCAGGGGATTAACACTGAAGCTTTCTTT; j_gene: TRBJ1-1; v_gene: TRBV11-3; d_gene: .; abundance: .
CDR3aa: CASSGPGVSAYEQYF; CDR3nt: TGTGCCAGCAGCGGACCGGGGGTCTCCGCCTACGAGCAGTACTTC; j_gene: TRBJ2-7; v_gene: TRBV9; d_gene: .; abundance: few
CDR3aa: CASSSWDHHSPTYNEQFF; CDR3nt: TGTGCCAGCAGCTCATGGGACCACCATAGCCCGACCTACAATGAGCAGTTCTTC; j_gene: TRBJ2-1; v_gene: TRBV7-9; d_gene: .; abundance: .
CDR3aa: CASSLVGIGTGSTDTQYF; CDR3nt: TGTGCCAGCAGCTTAGTGGGTATCGGGACAGGGAGCACAGATACGCAGTATTTT; j_gene: TRBJ2-3; v_gene: TRBV7-3; d_gene: TRBD1; abundance: few
CDR3aa: CASSQALTGAFF; CDR3nt: TGTGCCAGCAGCCAAGCCCTGACGGGAGCTTTCTTT; j_gene: TRBJ1-1; v_gene: TRBV14; d_gene: .; abundance: .
CDR3aa: CASSLWTDLSNQPQHF; CDR3nt: TGTGCCAGCAGCTTGTGGACAGACTTGAGCAATCAGCCCCAGCATTTT; j_gene: TRBJ1-5; v_gene: TRBV5-6; d_gene: .; abundance: .
CDR3aa: CASSPDRSSYNSPLHF; CDR3nt: TGTGCCAGCAGCCCCGACAGGAGCTCCTATAATTCACCCCTCCACTTT; j_gene: TRBJ1-6; v_gene: TRBV7-9; d_gene: .; abundance: few
CDR3aa: CASSLVGDEQFF; CDR3nt: TGCGCCAGCAGCTTGGTCGGGGATGAGCAGTTCTTC; j_gene: TRBJ2-1; v_gene: TRBV5-1; d_gene: .; abundance: few
CDR3aa: CASSRLGGEQFF; CDR3nt: TGTGCCAGCAGCCGCCTCGGAGGTGAGCAGTTCTTC; j_gene: TRBJ2-1; v_gene: TRBV3-1/TRBV3-2; d_gene: .; abundance: medium-sized
CDR3aa: CASSIGTVRTYNEQFF; CDR3nt: TGTGCCAGTAGTATAGGGACGGTTCGGACCTACAATGAGCAGTTCTTC; j_gene: TRBJ2-1; v_gene: TRBV19; d_gene: .; abundance: .
CDR3aa: CASSLAGDSYSNQPQHF; CDR3nt: TGTGCCAGCAGCTTGGCAGGGGACAGCTATAGCAATCAGCCCCAGCATTTT; j_gene: TRBJ1-5; v_gene: TRBV5-4; d_gene: TRBD1; abundance: .
CDR3aa: CASSYSRYYGYTF; CDR3nt: TGTGCCAGCAGTTACTCGCGATACTATGGCTACACCTTC; j_gene: TRBJ1-2; v_gene: TRBV6-5; d_gene: .; abundance: .
CDR3aa: CASYRGGANTGELFF; CDR3nt: TGTGCCAGCTATCGCGGCGGAGCGAACACCGGGGAGCTGTTTTTT; j_gene: TRBJ2-2; v_gene: TRBV18; d_gene: .; abundance: medium-sized
CDR3aa: CASSPGQGAWEQYF; CDR3nt: TGTGCCAGCAGTCCGGGACAGGGGGCTTGGGAGCAGTACTTC; j_gene: TRBJ2-7; v_gene: TRBV6-9; d_gene: TRBD1; abundance: .
CDR3aa: CASSRPGTNQPQHF; CDR3nt: TGTGCCAGCTCCCGGCCGGGGACTAATCAGCCCCAGCATTTT; j_gene: TRBJ1-5; v_gene: TRBV2; d_gene: .; abundance: .
CDR3aa: CAIREGQTSNYGYTF; CDR3nt: TGTGCCATCAGAGAGGGACAGACCTCTAACTATGGCTACACCTTC; j_gene: TRBJ1-2; v_gene: TRBV10-3; d_gene: TRBD1; abundance: once
CDR3aa: CASSQDRGNTEAFF; CDR3nt: TGCGCCAGCAGCCAAGACCGGGGGAACACTGAAGCTTTCTTT; j_gene: TRBJ1-1; v_gene: TRBV4-1; d_gene: .; abundance: .
CDR3aa: CASSPRQGDTGELFF; CDR3nt: TGTGCCAGCTCACCACGGCAGGGGGACACCGGGGAGCTGTTTTTT; j_gene: TRBJ2-2; v_gene: TRBV18; d_gene: TRBD1; abundance: .
CDR3aa: CASSYPGQGGSIQYF; CDR3nt: TGTGCCAGCAGTTACCCCGGACAGGGAGGTAGCATTCAGTACTTC; j_gene: TRBJ2-4; v_gene: TRBV6-5; d_gene: TRBD1; abundance: .
CDR3aa: CASSDWAGYGYTF; CDR3nt: TGTGCCAGCAGCGATTGGGCGGGATATGGCTACACCTTC; j_gene: TRBJ1-2; v_gene: TRBV28; d_gene: .; abundance: .